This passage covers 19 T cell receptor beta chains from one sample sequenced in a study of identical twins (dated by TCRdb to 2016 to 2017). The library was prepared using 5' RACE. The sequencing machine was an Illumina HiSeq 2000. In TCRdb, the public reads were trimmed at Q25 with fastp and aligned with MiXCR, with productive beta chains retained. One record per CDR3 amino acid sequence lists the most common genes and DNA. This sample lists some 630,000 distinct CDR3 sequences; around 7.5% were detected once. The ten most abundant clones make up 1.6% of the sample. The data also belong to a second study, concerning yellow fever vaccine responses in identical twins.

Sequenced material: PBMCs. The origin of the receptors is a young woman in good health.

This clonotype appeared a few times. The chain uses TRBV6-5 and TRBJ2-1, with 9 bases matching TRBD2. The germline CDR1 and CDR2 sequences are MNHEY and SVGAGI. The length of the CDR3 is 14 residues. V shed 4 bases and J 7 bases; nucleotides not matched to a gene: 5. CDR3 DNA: TGTGCCAGCAGTTTTAGCGGGAGTAGGAATGAGCAGTTCTTC. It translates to CASSFSGSRNEQFF.

Written as DNA, the CDR3 is TGCAGCGCGACTCTGATAGGAGCTCGCGCTGAAGCTTTCTTT. Its translation: CSATLIGARAEAFF. The chain employs TRBV29-1 and TRBJ1-1, with D hard to call. V shed 7 bases and J shed 6 bases, with 21 bases lying between them. The germline CDR1 and CDR2 sequences are SQVTM and ANQGSEA. The CDR3 loop spans 14 amino acids.

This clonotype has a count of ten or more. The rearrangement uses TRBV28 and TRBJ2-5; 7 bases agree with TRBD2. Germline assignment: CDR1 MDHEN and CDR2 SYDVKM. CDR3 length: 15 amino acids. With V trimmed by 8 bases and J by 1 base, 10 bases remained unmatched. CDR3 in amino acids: CASVSSGGPQETQYF. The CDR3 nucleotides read TGTGCCAGCGTCAGCTCGGGAGGCCCCCAAGAGACCCAGTACTTC.

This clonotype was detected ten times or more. The CDR3 sequence is CASSPGGSGGPNTGELFF. CDR3 bases: TGTGCCAGCAGTCCCGGCGGAAGCGGGGGCCCGAACACCGGGGAGCTGTTTTTT. The chain carries TRBV12-3 or TRBV12-4 and TRBJ2-2; 8 nucleotides align to TRBD2. Losses at the gene ends were 5 bases for V and 0 bases for J; bases not matched to a gene: 11. The CDR3 loop spans 18 amino acids.

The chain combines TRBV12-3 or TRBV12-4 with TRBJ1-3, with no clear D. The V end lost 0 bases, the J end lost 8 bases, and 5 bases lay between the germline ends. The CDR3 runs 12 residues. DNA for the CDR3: TGTGCCAGCAGTTTAGCGGTCGACACCATATATTTT. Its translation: CASSLAVDTIYF.

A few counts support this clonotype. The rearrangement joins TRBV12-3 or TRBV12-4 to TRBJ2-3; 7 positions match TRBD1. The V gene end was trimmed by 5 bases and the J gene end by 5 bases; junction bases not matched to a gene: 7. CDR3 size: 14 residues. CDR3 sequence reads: CASSQGELVDTQYF. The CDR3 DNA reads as TGTGCCAGCAGTCAGGGGGAATTGGTAGATACGCAGTATTTT.

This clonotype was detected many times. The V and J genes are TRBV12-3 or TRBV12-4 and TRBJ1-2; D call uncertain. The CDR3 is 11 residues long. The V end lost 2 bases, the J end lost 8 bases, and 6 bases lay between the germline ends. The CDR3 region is CASSLPQGYTF. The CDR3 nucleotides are TGTGCCAGCAGTTTACCACAGGGCTACACCTTC.

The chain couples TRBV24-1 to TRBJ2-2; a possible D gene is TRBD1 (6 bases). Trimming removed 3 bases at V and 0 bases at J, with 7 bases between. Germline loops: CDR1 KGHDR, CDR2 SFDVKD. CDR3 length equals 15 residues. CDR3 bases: TGTGCCACCAGTGATCCAGGGGCGAACACCGGGGAGCTGTTTTTT. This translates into CATSDPGANTGELFF.

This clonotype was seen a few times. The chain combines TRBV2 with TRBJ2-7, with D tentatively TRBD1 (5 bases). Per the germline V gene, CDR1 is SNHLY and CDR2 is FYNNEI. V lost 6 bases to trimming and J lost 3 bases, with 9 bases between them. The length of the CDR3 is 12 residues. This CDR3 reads CASRDNNYEQYV. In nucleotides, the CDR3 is TGTGCCAGCAGGGACAACAACTACGAGCAGTACGTC.

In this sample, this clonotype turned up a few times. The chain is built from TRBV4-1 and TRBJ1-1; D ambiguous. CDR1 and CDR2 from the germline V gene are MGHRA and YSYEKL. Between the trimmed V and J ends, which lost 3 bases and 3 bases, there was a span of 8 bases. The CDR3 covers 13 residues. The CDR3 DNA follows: TGCGCCAGCAGCCAGGGGTTTTACACTGAAGCTTTCTTT. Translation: CASSQGFYTEAFF.

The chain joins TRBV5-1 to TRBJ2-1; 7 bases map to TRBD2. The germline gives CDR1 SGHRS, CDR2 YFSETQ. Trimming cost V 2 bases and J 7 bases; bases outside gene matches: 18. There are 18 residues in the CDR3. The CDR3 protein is CASSFLAGSSRAGNEQFF. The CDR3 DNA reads TGCGCCAGCAGCTTCTTAGCGGGTTCGTCAAGGGCGGGGAATGAGCAGTTCTTC.

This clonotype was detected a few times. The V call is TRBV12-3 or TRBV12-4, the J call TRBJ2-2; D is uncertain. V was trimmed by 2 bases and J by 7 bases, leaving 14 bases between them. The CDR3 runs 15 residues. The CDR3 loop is CASSLTTQFYGELFF. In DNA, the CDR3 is TGTGCCAGCAGTTTAACTACTCAGTTCTACGGGGAGCTGTTTTTT.

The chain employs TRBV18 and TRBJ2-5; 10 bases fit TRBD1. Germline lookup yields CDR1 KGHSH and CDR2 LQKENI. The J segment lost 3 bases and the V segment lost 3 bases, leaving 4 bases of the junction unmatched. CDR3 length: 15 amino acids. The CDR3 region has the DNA TGTGCCAGCTCACCGGGACAGGGGAAGGAAGAGACCCAGTACTTC. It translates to CASSPGQGKEETQYF.

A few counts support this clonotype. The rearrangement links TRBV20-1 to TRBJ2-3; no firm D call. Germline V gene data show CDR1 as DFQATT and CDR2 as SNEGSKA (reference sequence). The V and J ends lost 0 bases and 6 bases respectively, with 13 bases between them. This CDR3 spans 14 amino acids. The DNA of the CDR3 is TGCAGTGCTAGAGATTCCAGGATTTCGGATACGCAGTATTTT. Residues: CSARDSRISDTQYF.

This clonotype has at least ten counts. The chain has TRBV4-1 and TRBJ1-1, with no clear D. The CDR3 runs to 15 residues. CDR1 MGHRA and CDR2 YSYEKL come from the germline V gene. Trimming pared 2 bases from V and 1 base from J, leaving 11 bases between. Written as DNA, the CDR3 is TGCGCCAGCAGCCAAAGTACCCTCAGGAACACTGAAGCTTTCTTT. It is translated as CASSQSTLRNTEAFF.

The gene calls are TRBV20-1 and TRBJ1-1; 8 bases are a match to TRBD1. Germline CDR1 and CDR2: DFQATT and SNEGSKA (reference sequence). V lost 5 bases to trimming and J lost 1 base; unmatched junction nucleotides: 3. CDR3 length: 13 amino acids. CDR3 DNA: TGCAGTGCTCTGGGACAGGCGAACACTGAAGCTTTCTTT. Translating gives CSALGQANTEAFF.

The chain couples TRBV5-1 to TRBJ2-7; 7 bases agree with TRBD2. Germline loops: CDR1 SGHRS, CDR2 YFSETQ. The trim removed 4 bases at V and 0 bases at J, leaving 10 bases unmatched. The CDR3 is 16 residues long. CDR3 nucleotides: TGCGCCAGCAGCCAACTCTCTAGCGGAGGCTCCTACGAGCAGTACTTC. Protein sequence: CASSQLSSGGSYEQYF.

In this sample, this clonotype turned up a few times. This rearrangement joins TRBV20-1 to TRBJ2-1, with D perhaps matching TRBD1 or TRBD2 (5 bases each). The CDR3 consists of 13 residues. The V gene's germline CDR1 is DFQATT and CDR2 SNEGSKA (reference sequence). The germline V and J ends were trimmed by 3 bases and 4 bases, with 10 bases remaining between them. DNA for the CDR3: TGCAGTGCTAGGCCCTGGGGGTACAATGAGCAGTTCTTC. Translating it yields CSARPWGYNEQFF.

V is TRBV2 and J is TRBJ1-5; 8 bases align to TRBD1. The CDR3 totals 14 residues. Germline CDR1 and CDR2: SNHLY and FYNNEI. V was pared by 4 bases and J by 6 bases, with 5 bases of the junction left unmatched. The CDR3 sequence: CASSGDRGGQPQHF. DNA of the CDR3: TGTGCCAGCAGTGGCGACAGGGGAGGTCAGCCCCAGCATTTT.